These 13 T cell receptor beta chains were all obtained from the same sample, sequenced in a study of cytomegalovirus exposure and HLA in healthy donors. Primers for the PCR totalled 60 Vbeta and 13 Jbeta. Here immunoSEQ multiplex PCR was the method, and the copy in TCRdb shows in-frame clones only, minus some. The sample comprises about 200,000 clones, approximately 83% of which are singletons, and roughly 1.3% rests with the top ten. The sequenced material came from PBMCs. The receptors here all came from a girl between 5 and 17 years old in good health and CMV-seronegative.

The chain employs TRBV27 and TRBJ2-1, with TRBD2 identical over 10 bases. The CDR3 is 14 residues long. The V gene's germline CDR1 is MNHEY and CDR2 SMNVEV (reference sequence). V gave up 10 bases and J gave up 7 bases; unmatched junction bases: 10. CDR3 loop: CATQTSGITNEQFF. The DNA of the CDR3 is TGTGCCACCCAAACTAGCGGGATCACTAATGAGCAGTTCTTC.

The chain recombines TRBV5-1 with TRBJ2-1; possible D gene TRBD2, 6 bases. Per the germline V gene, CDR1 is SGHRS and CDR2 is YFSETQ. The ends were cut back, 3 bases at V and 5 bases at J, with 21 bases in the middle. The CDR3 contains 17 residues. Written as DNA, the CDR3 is TGCGCCAGCAGCTACACACCACTGACTAGAACCAACAATGAGCAGTTCTTC. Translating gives CASSYTPLTRTNNEQFF.

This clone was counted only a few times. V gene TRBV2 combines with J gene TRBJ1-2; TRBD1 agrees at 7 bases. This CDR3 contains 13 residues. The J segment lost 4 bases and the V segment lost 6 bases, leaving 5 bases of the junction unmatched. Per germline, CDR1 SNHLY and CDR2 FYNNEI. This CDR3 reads CASREQGTYGYTF. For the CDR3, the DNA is TGTGCCAGCAGGGAACAGGGGACCTATGGCTACACCTTC.

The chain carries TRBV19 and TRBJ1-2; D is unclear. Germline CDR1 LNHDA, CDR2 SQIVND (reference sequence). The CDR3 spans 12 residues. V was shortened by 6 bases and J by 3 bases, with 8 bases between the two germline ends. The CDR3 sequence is CASRRGDYGYTF. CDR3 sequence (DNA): TGTGCCAGTAGGCGGGGAGACTATGGCTACACCTTC. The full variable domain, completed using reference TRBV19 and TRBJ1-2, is DGGITQSPKYLFRKEGQNVTLSCEQNLNHDAMYWYRQDPGQGLRLIYYSQIVNDFQKGDIAEGYSVSREKKESFPLTVTSAQKNPTAFYLCASRRGDYGYTFGSGTRLTVV.

CDR3 DNA: TGTGCCAGCAGCGTGAACTACGAGCAGTACTTC. Translating gives CASSVNYEQYF. The chain has TRBV13 and TRBJ2-5; D is unresolved. The DNA end favors TRBJ2-7, so the J call may be wrong. Germline V gene sequence: CDR1 PRHDT, CDR2 FYEKMQ (reference sequence). The CDR3 runs to 11 residues.

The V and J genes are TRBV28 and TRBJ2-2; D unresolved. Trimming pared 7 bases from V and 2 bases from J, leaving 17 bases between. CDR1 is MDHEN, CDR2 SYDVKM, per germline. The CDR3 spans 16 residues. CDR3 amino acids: CASNSHTKDNTGELFF. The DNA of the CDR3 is TGTGCCAGCAACTCACACACTAAGGATAACACCGGGGAGCTGTTTTTT.

CDR3 nucleotide sequence: TGCGCCAGCAGCCGTATCGTCGAGAGCTCCTACAATGAGCAGTTCTTC. Translated: CASSRIVESSYNEQFF. The chain carries TRBV4-3 and TRBJ2-1; D unresolved. This CDR3 is 16 amino acids long. Trimming removed 4 bases from V and 0 bases from J, with 13 bases in between. CDR1 LGHNA and CDR2 YSLEER come from the germline V gene.

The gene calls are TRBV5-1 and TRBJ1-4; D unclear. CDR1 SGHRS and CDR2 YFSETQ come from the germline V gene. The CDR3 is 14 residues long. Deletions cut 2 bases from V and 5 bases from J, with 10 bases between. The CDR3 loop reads CASSFRDRNEKLFF. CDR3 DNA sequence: TGCGCCAGCAGCTTCCGGGATCGAAATGAAAAACTGTTTTTT.

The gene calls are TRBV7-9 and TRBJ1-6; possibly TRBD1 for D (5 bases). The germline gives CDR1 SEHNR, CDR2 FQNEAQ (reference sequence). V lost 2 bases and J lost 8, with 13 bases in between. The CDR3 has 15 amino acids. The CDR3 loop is CASSLRTREDSPLHF. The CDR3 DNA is TGTGCCAGCAGCTTAAGAACCAGGGAGGATTCACCCCTCCACTTT.

The CDR3 bases are TGTGCCAGCAGTTTCCCAGGGATCTCTGGAAACACCATATATTTT. It yields the protein CASSFPGISGNTIYF. The gene calls are TRBV28 and TRBJ1-3, with D perhaps TRBD1 (5 bases). The CDR3 has 15 residues. Trimming cost V 3 bases and J 0 bases, with 9 bases left between them. Germline assignment: CDR1 MDHEN and CDR2 SYDVKM.

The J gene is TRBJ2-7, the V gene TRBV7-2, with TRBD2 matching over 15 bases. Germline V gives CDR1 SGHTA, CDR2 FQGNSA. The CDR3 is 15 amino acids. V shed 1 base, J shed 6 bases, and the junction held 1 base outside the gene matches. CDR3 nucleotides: TGTGCCAGCAGCTTAGGGGGACTAGCGGGAGGCGAGCAGTACTTC. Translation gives CASSLGGLAGGEQYF.

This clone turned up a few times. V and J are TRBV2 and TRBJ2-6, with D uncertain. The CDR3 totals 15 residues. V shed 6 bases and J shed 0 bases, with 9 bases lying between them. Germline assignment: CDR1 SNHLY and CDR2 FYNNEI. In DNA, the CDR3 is TGTGCCAGCAGGCAGGATAACTCTGGGGCCAACGTCCTGACTTTC. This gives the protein CASRQDNSGANVLTF.

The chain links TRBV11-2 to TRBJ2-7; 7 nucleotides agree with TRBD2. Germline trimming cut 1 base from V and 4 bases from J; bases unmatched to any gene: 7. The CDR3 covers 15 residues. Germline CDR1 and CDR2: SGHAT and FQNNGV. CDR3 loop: CASSLGLAVLYEQYF. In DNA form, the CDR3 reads TGTGCCAGCAGCTTAGGCCTAGCGGTCCTATACGAGCAGTACTTC.